This TCR beta chain was identified in a study of blood T cell repertoires in COVID-19. About the study: Samples representing acute and convalescent COVID-19 were sourced from the United States, Italy and Spain. From T cells, B-cell-depleted T cells, or PBMCs came the material, which was cDNA or gDNA.

In the original workflow: The assay estimated nucleated cells by amplifying reference gene primers. Sequencing used immunoSEQ multiplex PCR; TCRdb keeps in-frame clones, though not all of them. V and J calls plus clone size are reproduced from that table; the DNA served to infer D and trimming. This repertoire shows over 75,000 clones, approximately 90% found once; its top ten account for 2.3%. Germline V gene lookup returns CDR1 SQVTM and CDR2 ANQGSEA. V was clipped by 2 bases and J by 1 base, with 8 bases between them. The CDR3 consists of 13 residues. The V call is TRBV29-1, the J call TRBJ1-1; D is unclear. Sample: peripheral blood. The sequence was obtained from a human donor with active COVID-19. The donor label of this sample is uncertain. For the CDR3, the DNA is TGCAGCGTTGAATTGGGAGGGAACACTGAAGCTTTCTTT. Translation: CSVELGGNTEAFF. The whole variable domain, filled in from reference TRBV29-1 and TRBJ1-1, reads SAVISQKPSRDICQRGTSLTIQCQVDSQVTMMFWYRQQPGQSLTLIATANQGSEATYESGFVIDKFPISRPNLTFSTLTVSNMSPEDSSIYLCSVELGGNTEAFFGQGTRLTVV.